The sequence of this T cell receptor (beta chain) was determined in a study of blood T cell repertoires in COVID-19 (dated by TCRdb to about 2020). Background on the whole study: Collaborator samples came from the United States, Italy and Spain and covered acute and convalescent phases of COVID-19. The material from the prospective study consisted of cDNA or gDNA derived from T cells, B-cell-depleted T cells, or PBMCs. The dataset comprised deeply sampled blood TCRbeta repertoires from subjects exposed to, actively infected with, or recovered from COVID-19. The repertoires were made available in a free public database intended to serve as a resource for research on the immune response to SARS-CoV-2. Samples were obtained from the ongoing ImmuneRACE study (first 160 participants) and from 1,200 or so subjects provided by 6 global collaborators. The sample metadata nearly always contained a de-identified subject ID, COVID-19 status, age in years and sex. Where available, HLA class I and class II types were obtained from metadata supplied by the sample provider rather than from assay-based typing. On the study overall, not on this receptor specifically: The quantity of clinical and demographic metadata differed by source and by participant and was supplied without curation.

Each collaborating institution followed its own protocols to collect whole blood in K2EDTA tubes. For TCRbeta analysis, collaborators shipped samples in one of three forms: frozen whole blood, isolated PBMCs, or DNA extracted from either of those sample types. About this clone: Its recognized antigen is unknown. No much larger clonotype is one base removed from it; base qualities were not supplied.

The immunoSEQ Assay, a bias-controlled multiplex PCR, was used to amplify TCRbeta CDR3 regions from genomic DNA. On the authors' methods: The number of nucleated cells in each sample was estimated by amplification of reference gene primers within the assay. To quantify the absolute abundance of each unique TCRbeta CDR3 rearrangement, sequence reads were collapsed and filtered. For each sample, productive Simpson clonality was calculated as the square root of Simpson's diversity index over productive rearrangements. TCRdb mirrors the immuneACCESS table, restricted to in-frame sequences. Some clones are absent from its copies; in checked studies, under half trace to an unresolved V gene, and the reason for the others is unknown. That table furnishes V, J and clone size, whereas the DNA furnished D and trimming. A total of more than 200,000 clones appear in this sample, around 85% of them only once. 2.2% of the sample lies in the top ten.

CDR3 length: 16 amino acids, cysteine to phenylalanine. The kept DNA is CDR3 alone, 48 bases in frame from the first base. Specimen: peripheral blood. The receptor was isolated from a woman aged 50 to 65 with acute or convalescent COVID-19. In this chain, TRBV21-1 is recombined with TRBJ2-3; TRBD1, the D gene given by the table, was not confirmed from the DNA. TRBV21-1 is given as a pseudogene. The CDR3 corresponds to CASSKAGTLRTDTQYF. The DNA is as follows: TGTGCCAGCAGCAAAGCGGGCACGCTAAGGACAGATACGCAGTATTTT.